This T cell receptor (beta chain) was retrieved from a study of response to subunit inactivated influenza vaccine. The germline V gene has CDR1 LGHNA and CDR2 YNFKEQ. After removal of 2 bases from V and 6 bases from J, the junction contained 5 bases not matched to a gene. CDR3 length equals 14 residues. TCRdb passed the RT-PCR reads through MiXCR, listing each CDR3 protein once. Among hundreds of thousands of distinct CDR3 sequences listed, less than 10% were seen once. The chain employs TRBV4-2 and TRBJ2-3; 7 bases are shared with TRBD1. This receptor was obtained from a man between 50 and 75 years old who received an inactivated influenza vaccine. This specimen was PBMCs from blood, taken roughly 24 months after vaccination. The CDR3 bases are TGTGCCAGCAGCCAAAACACAGGGGCCGATACGCAGTATTTT. Translating it yields CASSQNTGADTQYF.